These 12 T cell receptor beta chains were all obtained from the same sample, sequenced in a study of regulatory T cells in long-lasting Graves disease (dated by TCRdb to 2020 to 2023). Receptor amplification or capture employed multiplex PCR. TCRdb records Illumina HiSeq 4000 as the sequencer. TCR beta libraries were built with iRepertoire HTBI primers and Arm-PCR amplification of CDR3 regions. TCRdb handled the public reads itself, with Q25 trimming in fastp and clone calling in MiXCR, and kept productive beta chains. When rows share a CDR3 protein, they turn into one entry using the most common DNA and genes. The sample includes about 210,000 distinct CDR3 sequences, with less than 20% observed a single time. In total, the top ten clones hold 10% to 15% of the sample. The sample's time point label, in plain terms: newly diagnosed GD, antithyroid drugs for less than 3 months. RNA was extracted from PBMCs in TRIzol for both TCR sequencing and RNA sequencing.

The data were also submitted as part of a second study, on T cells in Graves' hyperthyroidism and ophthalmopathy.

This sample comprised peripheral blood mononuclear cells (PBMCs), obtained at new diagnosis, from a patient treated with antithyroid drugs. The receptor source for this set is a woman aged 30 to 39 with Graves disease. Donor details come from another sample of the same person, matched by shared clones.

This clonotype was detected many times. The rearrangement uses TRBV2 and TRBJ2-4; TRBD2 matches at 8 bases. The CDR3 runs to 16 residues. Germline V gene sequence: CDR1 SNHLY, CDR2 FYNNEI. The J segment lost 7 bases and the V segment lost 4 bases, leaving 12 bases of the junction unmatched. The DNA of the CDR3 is TGTGCCAGCAGTGTTACGGGAGGGGCGACTGGGAACATTCAGTACTTC. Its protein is CASSVTGGATGNIQYF.

CDR3 region: CAISGLAGLAKNIQYF. CDR3 DNA: TGTGCCATCAGTGGTCTAGCGGGACTAGCCAAAAACATTCAGTACTTC. The chain is built from TRBV10-3 and TRBJ2-4, with 9 bases that match TRBD2. V trimming: 4 bases; J trimming: 0 bases; junction bases outside the gene matches: 4. The CDR3 totals 16 residues. Germline V CDR1 and CDR2: ENHRY, SYGVKD.

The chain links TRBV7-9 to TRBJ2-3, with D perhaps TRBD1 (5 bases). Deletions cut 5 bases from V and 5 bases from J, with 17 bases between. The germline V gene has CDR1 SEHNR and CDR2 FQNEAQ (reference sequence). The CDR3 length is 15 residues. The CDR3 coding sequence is TGTGCCAGCAGCCAAGTGGGATCTCAGGGAGATACGCAGTATTTT. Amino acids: CASSQVGSQGDTQYF.

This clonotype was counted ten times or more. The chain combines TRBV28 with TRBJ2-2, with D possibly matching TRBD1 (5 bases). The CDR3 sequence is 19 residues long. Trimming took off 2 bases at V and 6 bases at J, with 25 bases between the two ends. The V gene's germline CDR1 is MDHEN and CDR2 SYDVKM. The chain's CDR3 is CASSLHYGTQGVESGELFF. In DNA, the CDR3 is TGTGCCAGCAGTTTACACTATGGCACACAAGGGGTTGAGTCCGGGGAGCTGTTTTTT.

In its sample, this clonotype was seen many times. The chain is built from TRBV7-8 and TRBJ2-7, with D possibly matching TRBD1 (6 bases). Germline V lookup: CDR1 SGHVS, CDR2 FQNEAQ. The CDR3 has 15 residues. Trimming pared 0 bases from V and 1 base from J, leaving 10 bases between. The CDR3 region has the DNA TGTGCCAGCAGCTTAGCGGGGGCCGGTTCCTACGAGCAGTACTTC. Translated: CASSLAGAGSYEQYF.

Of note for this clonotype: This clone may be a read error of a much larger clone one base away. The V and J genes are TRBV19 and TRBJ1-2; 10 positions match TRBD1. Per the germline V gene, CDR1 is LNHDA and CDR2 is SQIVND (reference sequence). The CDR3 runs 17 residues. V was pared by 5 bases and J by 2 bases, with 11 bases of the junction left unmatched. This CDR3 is CASSLGGQGTLNYGYTF. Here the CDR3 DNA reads TGTGCCAGTAGTCTCGGGGGACAGGGGACCCTCAACTATGGCTACACCTTC.

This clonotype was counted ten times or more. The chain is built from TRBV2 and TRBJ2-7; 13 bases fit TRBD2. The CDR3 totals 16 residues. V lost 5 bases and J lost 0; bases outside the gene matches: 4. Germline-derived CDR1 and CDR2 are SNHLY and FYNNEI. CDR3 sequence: CASSWGTSGNSYEQYF. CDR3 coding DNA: TGTGCCAGCAGTTGGGGGACTAGCGGGAACTCCTACGAGCAGTACTTC.

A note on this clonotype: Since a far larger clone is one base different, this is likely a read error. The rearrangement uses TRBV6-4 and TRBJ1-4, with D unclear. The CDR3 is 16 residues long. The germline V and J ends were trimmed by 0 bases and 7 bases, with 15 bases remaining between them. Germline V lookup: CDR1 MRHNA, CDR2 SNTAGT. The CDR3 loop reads CASSDSSGEGGEKLFF. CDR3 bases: TGTGCCAGCAGTGACTCGAGCGGGGAAGGAGGTGAAAAACTGTTTTTT.

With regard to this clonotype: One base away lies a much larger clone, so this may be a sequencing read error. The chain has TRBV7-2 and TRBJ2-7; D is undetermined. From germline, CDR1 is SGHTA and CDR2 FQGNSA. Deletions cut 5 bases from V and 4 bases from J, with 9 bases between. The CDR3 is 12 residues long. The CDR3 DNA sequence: TGTGCCAGCAGCCCGGGCTATTACGAGCAGTACTTC. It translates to CASSPGYYEQYF.

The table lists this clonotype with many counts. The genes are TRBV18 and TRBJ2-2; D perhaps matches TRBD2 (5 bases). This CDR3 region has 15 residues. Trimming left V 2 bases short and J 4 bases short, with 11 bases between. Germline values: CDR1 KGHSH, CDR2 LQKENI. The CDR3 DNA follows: TGTGCCAGCTCACCAGAACTAGTAAGCACCGGGGAGCTGTTTTTT. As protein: CASSPELVSTGELFF.

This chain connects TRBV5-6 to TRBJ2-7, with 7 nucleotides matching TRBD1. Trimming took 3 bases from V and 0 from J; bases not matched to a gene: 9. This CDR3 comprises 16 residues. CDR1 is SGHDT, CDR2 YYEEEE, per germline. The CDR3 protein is CASSWDRTGSSYEQYF. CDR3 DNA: TGTGCCAGCAGCTGGGACCGGACAGGTAGCTCCTACGAGCAGTACTTC.

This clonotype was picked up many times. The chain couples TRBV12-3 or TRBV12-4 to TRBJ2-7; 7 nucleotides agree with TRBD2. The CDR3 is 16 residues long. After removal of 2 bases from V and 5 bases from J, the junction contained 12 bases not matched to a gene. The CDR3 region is CASSLTPGGRANEQYF. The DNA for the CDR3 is TGTGCCAGCAGTTTAACCCCCGGAGGGAGGGCCAACGAGCAGTACTTC.